The clone carrying this TCR beta chain turned up a few times. Its antigen remains unknown. This specimen belongs to a study of cytomegalovirus exposure and HLA in healthy donors. The PCR used 60 Vbeta and 13 Jbeta primers. Sequencing was performed with immunoSEQ multiplex PCR; in TCRdb, only in-frame clones are kept and a portion is missing. Among fewer than 250,000 clones listed, approximately 78% were seen once. The CDR3 length is 14 residues. CDR1 SGHVS and CDR2 FQNEAQ come from the germline V gene. Trimming cost V 5 bases and J 8 bases; bases outside gene matches: 10. Findings of the study overall: In terms of immune exposure information, only CMV serostatus was available. A later analysis revealed that TCR association rates differed between HLA loci, peaking at DRB1 and bottoming out at HLA-C.

The specimen sequenced was PBMCs. The receptor was isolated from a man younger than 45 in good health and CMV-seronegative. The chain combines TRBV7-8 with TRBJ2-7, with 9 bases that match TRBD1. The DNA of the CDR3 is TGTGCCAGCAGCCCCGGGACAGGGCGAGCCCAGCAGTACTTC. Encoded protein: CASSPGTGRAQQYF.